This T cell receptor (beta chain) was recorded in a study of blood T cell repertoires in COVID-19. Study as a whole: Samples of COVID-19 (acute and convalescent) were obtained from the United States, Italy and Spain. In each case, the material was cDNA or gDNA derived from T cells, B-cell-depleted T cells, or PBMCs.

Per the study methods: The authors estimated nucleated cell counts from reference gene primer amplification. The method was immunoSEQ multiplex PCR; TCRdb's version includes in-frame clones alone and lacks a portion of them. The V and J calls and the clone size are those of that table, but D and trimming were determined from the DNA. Here the sample spans 30,000 to 40,000 clones, approximately 90% being singletons. The clonotype was recovered from a human donor in a cohort sampled during active COVID-19. The sequencing sample was made of peripheral blood.

The chain's CDR3 is CASSPRSGGGQDTQYF. The CDR3 DNA reads TGTGCCAGCAGCCCCAGGTCGGGAGGGGGGCAAGATACGCAGTATTTT. This rearrangement joins TRBV11-3 to TRBJ2-3; 8 positions match TRBD2. Losses at the gene ends were 5 bases for V and 5 bases for J; bases not matched to a gene: 12. Germline V gene data show CDR1 as SGHNT and CDR2 as YENEEA. The CDR3 is made up of 16 amino acids.